The source of this T cell receptor (beta chain) is a study of blood T cell repertoires in COVID-19. CDR3 length: 14 residues. After removal of 2 bases from V and 1 base from J, the junction contained 1 base not matched to a gene. Germline V gives CDR1 SGHKS, CDR2 YYEKEE (reference sequence). Sequencing was performed with immunoSEQ multiplex PCR; in TCRdb, only in-frame clones are kept and a portion is missing. The profile shows more than 300,000 clones, around nine tenths of them singletons. The source of this sequence is a young woman who had been exposed to COVID-19. The specimen was PBMCs or T cells enriched from blood (not recorded which). The chain employs TRBV5-5 and TRBJ1-1; 8 bases align to TRBD1. The CDR3 region has the DNA TGTGCCAGCAGCTTACAGGGGGGGAACACTGAAGCTTTCTTT. Translation gives CASSLQGGNTEAFF.